The T cell receptor (beta chain) described here comes from a study of OX40 agonist ivuxolimab in advanced cancers. This table comes from immunoSEQ multiplex PCR, and its TCRdb copy is limited to in-frame clones, with some not included. This sample has approximately 31,000 clones, with around 90% found just once. CDR1 MNHEY and CDR2 SVGAGI come from the germline V gene. Trimming took off 6 bases at V and 10 bases at J, with 22 bases between the two ends. The CDR3 sequence is 15 residues long. The sequencing used CD4+ or CD8+ T cells sorted from blood, collected in a trial of the OX40 agonist ivuxolimab. The gene calls are TRBV6-5 and TRBJ1-5; no firm D call. The TCR comes from an adult with an advanced solid tumor such as melanoma, head and neck, liver or kidney cancer. The CDR3 protein is CASSEGSIAISPQHF. The CDR3 DNA is TGTGCCAGCAGCGAGGGATCTATAGCAATCTCCCCCCAGCATTTT.